This is a list of T cell receptor beta chains from one sample in a study of blood T cell repertoires in COVID-19. Data came from immunoSEQ multiplex PCR; TCRdb stores just in-frame clones and leaves some out. The sample shows roughly 290,000 clones, approximately 91% of them seen only once. Sequenced input: PBMCs or T cells enriched from blood (not recorded which). The source of these receptors is a woman aged 40 to 50 who had recovered from COVID-19. CDR3s include the opening cysteine and the closing phenylalanine or tryptophan. Fields, in order: J gene, D gene, V gene, clone size, CDR3 DNA, CDR3 protein. The D gene is left open where the match is weak. Part of the rows lack a size; the others show once, few, many or a class for expanded clones.

>TRBJ2-3|-|TRBV15|-
TGTGCCACCAGCAGGGACCGGGACTCCTCCACAGATACGCAGTATTTT
CATSRDRDSSTDTQYF
>TRBJ1-1|TRBD1|TRBV5-1|-
TGCGCCAGCAGGGGGACAGGTCCTGCGAACACTGAAGCTTTCTTT
CASRGTGPANTEAFF
>TRBJ2-3|TRBD2|TRBV5-6|-
TGTGCCAGCAACTTGGGTGGCGGGAGGACCTGGGATACGCAGTATTTT
CASNLGGGRTWDTQYF
>TRBJ1-2|TRBD1|TRBV6-1|many
TGTGCCAGCAGTGACCGGGACAGGGGGATATCTAACTATGGCTACACCTTC
CASSDRDRGISNYGYTF
>TRBJ1-2|-|TRBV5-1|-
TGCGCCAGCAGCTTCGGGACACTGGGGTATGGCTACACCTTC
CASSFGTLGYGYTF
>TRBJ1-1|-|TRBV5-4|-
TGTGCCAGCAGCACCGGACAAATGAACACTGAAGCTTTCTTT
CASSTGQMNTEAFF
>TRBJ2-4|TRBD2|TRBV7-2|-
TGTGCCAGCAGCTCTTCAATCGGACTAGCGGGAGGAAACATTCAGTACTTC
CASSSSIGLAGGNIQYF
>TRBJ1-1|-|TRBV20-1|-
TGCAGTGTTAGTACAGGGTTAGAGACTGAAGCTTTCTTT
CSVSTGLETEAFF
>TRBJ1-1|-|TRBV6-5|-
TGTGCCAGCAGCGGCGGGGGCTCGGGGAACACTGAAGCTTTCTTT
CASSGGGSGNTEAFF
>TRBJ2-3|TRBD2|TRBV30|-
TGTGCGCTAGCGGGCACAGATACGCAGTATTTT
CALAGTDTQYF
>TRBJ2-5|-|TRBV7-2|-
TGTGCCAGCAGGCCAAGGAGTGAGGAGACCCAGTACTTC
CASRPRSEETQYF
>TRBJ2-7|-|TRBV30|-
TGTGCTCGACATGACAGGGAGGTTTCCTACGAGCAGTACTTC
CARHDREVSYEQYF
>TRBJ2-1|TRBD2|TRBV9|-
TGTGCCAGCAGCCCACTCACCATGTCGCTAGCGGGAGCCTACAATGAGCAGTTCTTC
CASSPLTMSLAGAYNEQFF
>TRBJ2-1|TRBD2|TRBV24-1|-
TGTGCCACCAGTGATTCAAAAGCGGGAGCTATGGATGAGCAGTTCTTC
CATSDSKAGAMDEQFF
>TRBJ1-6|TRBD1|TRBV5-4|-
TGTGCCAGCAGCGCCGGGACAGGGGGCAAGAATTCACCCCTCCACTTT
CASSAGTGGKNSPLHF
>TRBJ2-1|-|TRBV29-1|-
TGCAGCCTCGGAGCTAGCGACTCCTACAATGAGCAGTTCTTC
CSLGASDSYNEQFF
>TRBJ2-1|TRBD2|TRBV7-9|-
TGTGCCAGCAGCTCCCTTGACCATACTAGCGGGAGATCCTGGGAGCAGTTCTTC
CASSSLDHTSGRSWEQFF
>TRBJ2-1|-|TRBV20-1|-
TGCAGTGCTAGAAGGGGCGATGAGCAGTTCTTC
CSARRGDEQFF
>TRBJ2-7|-|TRBV6-5|-
TGTGCCAGCAGTTACTCATGGAGTGGGGCTTACGAGCAGTACTTC
CASSYSWSGAYEQYF
>TRBJ1-1|TRBD1|TRBV18|-
TGTGCCAGCTCACCGGGTGTACAGGGGGCGTTCACTGAAGCTTTCTTT
CASSPGVQGAFTEAFF
>TRBJ2-5|-|TRBV2|-
TGTGCCAGCACGGGGGGCGAAGAGACCCAGTACTTC
CASTGGEETQYF
>TRBJ2-7|TRBD2|TRBV3-1/TRBV3-2|-
TGTGCCAGCAGCCAAGCGGCTAGCGGGGGGATTAGGCAGTACTTC
CASSQAASGGIRQYF